This is a list of T cell receptor beta chains from one sample in a study of blood T cell repertoires in COVID-19. TCRdb's table, derived via immunoSEQ multiplex PCR, lists solely in-frame clones and lacks some. The sample shows under 500,000 clones, roughly nine tenths of them seen only once. Sequencing used PBMCs or T cells enriched from blood (not recorded which). These receptors originate from a man aged 30 to 39 who had recovered from COVID-19. CDR3s include the opening cysteine and the closing phenylalanine or tryptophan. Each record gives: V gene, J gene, clone size, D gene, CDR3 DNA, CDR3 protein. A D gene is named only where the DNA matches it firmly. Clone size is shown for a subset of rows, as once, few, many or a class of expanded clone.

TRBV5-6,TRBJ2-1,.,.,TGTGCCAGCAGTATCTCCGACAATGAGCAGTTCTTC,CASSISDNEQFF
TRBV2,TRBJ1-2,once,.,TGTGCCAGCAGCGAGGAGGGGATCTATGGCTACACCTTC,CASSEEGIYGYTF
TRBV12-3/TRBV12-4,TRBJ1-2,once,.,TGTGCCAGCAGTTTAAGGACAGTCTATGGCTACACCTTC,CASSLRTVYGYTF
TRBV10-2,TRBJ1-1,.,.,TGCGCCAGCAGTGAGTCGGGGGGTGCGATGAACACTGAAGCTTTCTTT,CASSESGGAMNTEAFF
TRBV30,TRBJ1-5,.,.,TGTGCCTGGAGTGTACAAGGGGATCAGCCCCAGCATTTT,CAWSVQGDQPQHF
TRBV19,TRBJ2-1,.,TRBD2,TGTGCCAGTAGTATGGCGGGAGCGGATCATGTACCGAGCTCCTACAATGAGCAGTTCTTC,CASSMAGADHVPSSYNEQFF
TRBV18,TRBJ2-7,.,.,TGTGCCAGCTCACCACGGGGGGAGGCAACCTACGAGCAGTACTTC,CASSPRGEATYEQYF
TRBV30,TRBJ1-4,.,TRBD1,TGTGCCTGGAGGGCTGGGACAGTAGAAAAACTGTTTTTT,CAWRAGTVEKLFF
TRBV27,TRBJ1-1,.,TRBD1,TGTGCCAGCAGTTGGGGGACAGGGAACACTGAAGCTTTCTTT,CASSWGTGNTEAFF
TRBV19,TRBJ1-1,.,.,TGTGCCAGTAGTATTCCGGGGGGGGCGAGCACTGAAGCTTTCTTT,CASSIPGGASTEAFF
TRBV16,TRBJ1-2,few,.,TGTGCCAGCAGCCAAGGTATCAGGGGTTCTAACTATGGCTACACCTTC,CASSQGIRGSNYGYTF
TRBV28,TRBJ2-2,once,.,TGTGCCAGCAGCCCGGGTAGCCCCCGGGCCGGGGAGCTGTTTTTT,CASSPGSPRAGELFF
TRBV3-1/TRBV3-2,TRBJ2-5,.,.,TGTGCCAGCAGCCAAGAGCGGTGGGTAGGACTACAAGAGACCCAGTACTTC,CASSQERWVGLQETQYF
TRBV4-1,TRBJ2-3,.,TRBD2,TGCGCCAGCAGCCACCCTAGCGGGAGGGCCGGCACAGATACGCAGTATTTT,CASSHPSGRAGTDTQYF
TRBV28,TRBJ2-2,.,.,TGTGCCAGCAGTTCACCCAACAGGGCCGGGGAGCTGTTTTTT,CASSSPNRAGELFF
TRBV10-3,TRBJ2-7,.,.,TGTGCCACCGAACCTTCACCGGGACACATATACGAGCAGTACTTC,CATEPSPGHIYEQYF
TRBV6-1,TRBJ2-1,.,.,TGTGCCAGCAGTTCCGGAGACGGACGGAGGGAGTTCTTC,CASSSGDGRREFF
TRBV30,TRBJ1-3,.,.,TGTGCCTGGGGGGGGCCGAATGGAAACACCATATATTTT,CAWGGPNGNTIYF
TRBV7-3,TRBJ2-5,.,.,TGTGCCAGCAGCTTATCCGGGGACACCCGTCAAGAGACCCAGTACTTC,CASSLSGDTRQETQYF
TRBV7-9,TRBJ1-6,.,.,TGTGCCGGCGGACAGTATAATTCACCCCTCCACTTT,CAGGQYNSPLHF
TRBV28,TRBJ2-1,.,TRBD2,TGTGCCAGCGGGACTAGCCTCAATGAGCAGTTCTTC,CASGTSLNEQFF
TRBV27,TRBJ1-5,few,.,TGTGCCAGCGCGGGAATTACAGGAGTCCCCAATCAGCCCCAGCATTTT,CASAGITGVPNQPQHF
TRBV3-1/TRBV3-2,TRBJ1-5,few,.,TGTGCCAGCAGCCAAGGTGGGGGGGATCAGCCCCAGCATTTT,CASSQGGGDQPQHF
TRBV4-2,TRBJ2-7,few,TRBD2,TGTGCCAGCAGCCCCATGGGAAAACCGGGACTAGATCTCTTCTCCTCCTACGAGCAGTACTTC,CASSPMGKPGLDLFSSYEQYF
TRBV19,TRBJ2-1,.,TRBD2,TGTGCCAGTAGGACTCTCTTAGCGGGAGGTGTCATCGAGCAGTTCTTC,CASRTLLAGGVIEQFF
TRBV30,TRBJ1-4,.,TRBD1,TGTGCCTGGAGTCGGGACAGTGAAAAACTGTTTTTT,CAWSRDSEKLFF
TRBV9,TRBJ1-4,.,.,TGTGCCAGCAGCCCCGGGGGGACAACTAATGAAAAACTGTTTTTT,CASSPGGTTNEKLFF
TRBV5-8,TRBJ2-7,.,TRBD1,TGTGCCAGCAGCTTGAAGCCAGGGGGTTACTACGAGCAGTACTTC,CASSLKPGGYYEQYF